The 22 T cell receptor beta chains listed next were all sequenced from one sample in a study of PD-1 blockade in mismatch repair-deficient tumors (dated 2017 in TCRdb). Library construction relied on the immunoSEQ multiplex PCR assay. This is the immuneACCESS table as TCRdb keeps it, with only in-frame sequences that have V and J called. A part of the clones is gone; compared with another copy, unresolved V genes explain less than half, and the rest is unexplained. For this sample the table gives around 100,000 clones, of which 82% were detected only once. The ten most abundant clones make up roughly 6.3% of the sample. The source material was peripheral blood, sampled roughly 35 weeks after starting pembrolizumab. The receptor source for this set is an adult with mismatch repair-deficient cancer.

This clone was picked up one time. The chain links TRBV6-1 to TRBJ2-1, with D unresolved. CDR1 is MNHNS and CDR2 is SASEGT in the germline V gene. The ends were cut back, 6 bases at V and 7 bases at J, with 16 bases in the middle. The CDR3 runs to 14 residues. CDR3 coding DNA: TGTGCCAGCAGGGATGACGGCGTGGGGAATGAGCAGTTCTTC. It is translated as CASRDDGVGNEQFF.

The V call is TRBV6-5, the J call TRBJ2-1, with D unresolved. Germline-derived CDR1 and CDR2 are MNHEY and SVGAGI. CDR3 size: 14 residues. Between the trimmed V and J ends, which lost 5 bases and 8 bases, there was a span of 16 bases. For the CDR3, the DNA is TGTGCCAGCAGTCGTGAAGCTGCCGGTCATGAGCAGTTCTTC. Its protein product is CASSREAAGHEQFF.

This clone came up once. This chain links TRBV7-9 with TRBJ2-1, with TRBD1 matching 8 bases. This CDR3 region has 15 residues. Germline lookup yields CDR1 SEHNR and CDR2 FQNEAQ (reference sequence). After removal of 5 bases from V and 9 bases from J, the junction contained 12 bases not matched to a gene. Here the CDR3 reads CASSPAGRGQVEQFF. As DNA, the CDR3 is TGTGCCAGCAGCCCGGCGGGCAGGGGGCAGGTTGAGCAGTTCTTC.

This chain joins TRBV5-8 and TRBJ1-5; D remains unclear. Germline V lookup: CDR1 SGHTS, CDR2 YDEGEE. The V end lost 0 bases, the J end lost 2 bases, and 9 bases lay between the germline ends. CDR3 length: 15 amino acids. CDR3 loop: CASSLARGGNQPQHF. CDR3 in DNA: TGTGCCAGCAGCTTGGCGCGGGGTGGCAATCAGCCCCAGCATTTT.

The V and J genes are TRBV6-5 and TRBJ2-1; TRBD2 matches 10 bases. Per germline, CDR1 MNHEY and CDR2 SVGAGI. Trimming cost V 5 bases and J 7 bases; bases outside gene matches: 2. This CDR3 region has 13 residues. This CDR3 is CASSGTSENEQFF. The CDR3 DNA follows: TGTGCCAGCAGTGGGACTAGCGAAAATGAGCAGTTCTTC.

The chain is built from TRBV5-1 and TRBJ2-2, with 8 bases aligning to TRBD2. CDR1 is SGHRS, CDR2 YFSETQ, per germline. The CDR3 runs 17 residues. J was trimmed by 0 bases and V by 2 bases; bases with no gene match: 6. The CDR3 sequence is CASSLPPSGSNTGELFF. The CDR3 DNA is TGCGCCAGCAGCTTACCTCCTAGCGGGTCGAACACCGGGGAGCTGTTTTTT.

The chain combines TRBV7-9 with TRBJ2-7; 10 nucleotides agree with TRBD1. V gave up 2 bases and J gave up 5 bases; unmatched junction bases: 6. CDR1 is SEHNR, CDR2 FQNEAQ, per germline (reference sequence). This CDR3 has 15 amino acids. This CDR3 reads CASSLRDRGSHEQYF. DNA of the CDR3: TGTGCCAGCAGCTTACGGGACAGGGGTAGCCACGAGCAGTACTTC.

This rearrangement joins TRBV18 to TRBJ1-2, with 8 bases that match TRBD1. Germline lookup yields CDR1 KGHSH and CDR2 LQKENI. V shed 3 bases, J shed 4 bases, and the junction held 19 bases outside the gene matches. The CDR3 has 19 residues. The CDR3 DNA reads as TGTGCCAGCTCACCGCTCCCCCTGGCAGGGGTAGGACAGGGCTATGGCTACACCTTC. Amino acid sequence: CASSPLPLAGVGQGYGYTF.

This clone came up a few times. The genes are TRBV30 and TRBJ2-2; TRBD2 matches at 8 bases. The CDR3 has 13 residues. Germline values: CDR1 GTSNPN, CDR2 SVGIG (reference sequence). The V segment lost 5 bases and the J segment 5 bases; nucleotides outside the gene matches: 4. CDR3 residues: CAWEAGETGELFF. The CDR3, as DNA: TGTGCCTGGGAAGCGGGAGAAACCGGGGAGCTGTTTTTT.

In its sample, this clone was seen once. The chain couples TRBV7-3 to TRBJ2-1, with a possible D match to TRBD2 (6 bases). V lost 1 base to trimming and J lost 8 bases, with 6 bases between them. Germline V CDR1 and CDR2: SGHTA, FQGTGA. The CDR3 loop spans 12 amino acids. As DNA, the CDR3 is TGTGCCAGCAGCTTAAGCGGGGATGAGCAGTTCTTC. The encoded protein is CASSLSGDEQFF.

The chain uses TRBV5-4 and TRBJ2-1; no definite D call. V lost 0 bases, J lost 3 bases, and 10 bases lay in between. This CDR3 has 15 residues. From germline, CDR1 is SGHNT and CDR2 YYREEE (reference sequence). CDR3 region: CASSLDSWDYNEQFF. The CDR3 DNA is TGTGCCAGCAGCTTGGACTCATGGGACTACAATGAGCAGTTCTTC.

The chain combines TRBV6-5 with TRBJ2-7; D is undetermined. Looked up from germline, CDR1 is MNHEY and CDR2 is SVGAGI. The CDR3 is 13 residues long. Trimming took 2 bases from V and 4 from J, leaving 9 bases between them. Here the CDR3 reads CASSYSSSYEQYF. For the CDR3, the DNA is TGTGCCAGCAGTTACAGCTCAAGTTACGAGCAGTACTTC.

This clone was seen a single time. The chain recombines TRBV30 with TRBJ2-1; 10 bases fit TRBD2. The CDR3 has 17 residues. The V gene's germline CDR1 is GTSNPN and CDR2 SVGIG (reference sequence). Unmatched junction bases numbered 9, after V lost 0 bases and J lost 4 bases. The CDR3 nucleotides are TGTGCCTGGAGTGTATTTGGGCTAGCGGGAGCGTACAATGAGCAGTTCTTC. Translated, it gives CAWSVFGLAGAYNEQFF.

This clone came up a few times. The V and J genes are TRBV5-1 and TRBJ2-2, with 10 bases fitting TRBD2. This CDR3 contains 15 residues. After removal of 4 bases from V and 7 bases from J, the junction contained 7 bases not matched to a gene. The germline V gene encodes CDR1 SGHRS and CDR2 YFSETQ. In DNA, the CDR3 is TGCGCCAGCAGCGTGATAGCGGGAGGAGGCGGGGAGCTGTTTTTT. This encodes CASSVIAGGGGELFF.

This rearrangement joins TRBV6-1 to TRBJ1-2; maybe TRBD1 (5 bases). V dropped 0 bases and J dropped 4 bases, with 21 bases sitting between them. The CDR3 has 18 amino acids. The germline V gene encodes CDR1 MNHNS and CDR2 SASEGT. The CDR3 DNA is TGTGCCAGCAGTGAAGCGAGAAGTGGGGGACGCTTCCGCTATGGCTACACCTTC. This encodes CASSEARSGGRFRYGYTF.

The CDR3 DNA follows: TGTGCCAGCAGTTCGACCGGCAGGGGGCTCATCAAGGGTGAGCAGTTCTTC. Translated: CASSSTGRGLIKGEQFF. The chain couples TRBV27 to TRBJ2-1, with 8 nucleotides matching TRBD1. With 4 bases clipped from V and 9 bases from J, the junction kept 17 bases outside the gene matches. Germline CDR1 reads MNHEY; CDR2 reads SMNVEV (reference sequence). This CDR3 has 17 residues.

This clone has just a few counts. The chain links TRBV10-2 to TRBJ2-3; TRBD1 aligns across 7 bases. The CDR3 runs to 14 residues. The J segment lost 8 bases and the V segment lost 4 bases, leaving 9 bases of the junction unmatched. Germline CDR1 WSHSY, CDR2 SAAADI. CDR3 DNA: TGCGCCAGCAGTGCAGGGGGAGCTTCCGGTACGCAGTATTTT. Its protein is CASSAGGASGTQYF.

Only a few counts were recorded for this clone. The chain couples TRBV19 to TRBJ1-2; the D gene is possibly TRBD1 (6 bases). V was pared by 10 bases and J by 4 bases, with 19 bases between. The CDR3 sequence is 14 residues long. Germline lookup yields CDR1 LNHDA and CDR2 SQIVND (reference sequence). CDR3 sequence: CATKQTGFFYGYTF. Here the CDR3 DNA reads TGTGCCACCAAACAGACAGGCTTCTTCTATGGCTACACCTTC. The variable domain in full, with the rest retrieved from reference TRBV19 and TRBJ1-2, is DGGITQSPKYLFRKEGQNVTLSCEQNLNHDAMYWYRQDPGQGLRLIYYSQIVNDFQKGDIAEGYSVSREKKESFPLTVTSAQKNPTAFYLCATKQTGFFYGYTFGSGTRLTVV.

V usage is TRBV2 and J usage is TRBJ2-1; 7 nucleotides align to TRBD2. Germline V lookup: CDR1 SNHLY, CDR2 FYNNEI. The ends lost 6 bases at V and 7 bases at J; junction bases unmatched: 12. The CDR3 consists of 15 residues. The CDR3: CASSPMAGEDNEQFF. CDR3 in DNA: TGTGCCAGCAGCCCAATGGCGGGAGAAGATAATGAGCAGTTCTTC. Filled out from reference TRBV2 and TRBJ2-1, the complete variable domain reads EPEVTQTPSHQVTQMGQEVILRCVPISNHLYFYWYRQILGQKVEFLVSFYNNEISEKSEIFDDQFSVERPDGSNFTLKIRSTKLEDSAMYFCASSPMAGEDNEQFFGPGTRLTVL.

CDR3 region: CSVLSGTSYEQYF. The CDR3 DNA reads TGCAGCGTACTATCCGGGACTAGCTACGAGCAGTACTTC. The chain links TRBV29-1 to TRBJ2-7, with TRBD2 matching over 8 bases. Trimming removed 6 bases from V and 3 bases from J; junction bases left unmatched: 7. This CDR3 comprises 13 residues. Germline V gene data show CDR1 as SQVTM and CDR2 as ANQGSEA.

V is TRBV9 and J is TRBJ2-4; TRBD2 matches 12 bases. The CDR3 consists of 17 residues. Germline V gives CDR1 SGDLS, CDR2 YYNGEE. J lost 4 bases, V lost 0 bases, and 5 bases had no gene match. The CDR3 coding sequence is TGTGCCAGCAGCGTAGGTGTGACTAGCGGGAGTAAAAACATTCAGTACTTC. The encoded protein is CASSVGVTSGSKNIQYF.

The chain recombines TRBV14 with TRBJ2-7; 8 positions match TRBD2. Germline V CDR1 and CDR2: SGHDN, FVKESK. This CDR3 is 13 amino acids long. The ends lost 6 bases at V and 7 bases at J; junction bases unmatched: 8. CDR3 residues: CASSPGLVGEQYF. The CDR3, as DNA: TGTGCCAGCAGTCCGGGACTAGTGGGGGAGCAGTACTTC.